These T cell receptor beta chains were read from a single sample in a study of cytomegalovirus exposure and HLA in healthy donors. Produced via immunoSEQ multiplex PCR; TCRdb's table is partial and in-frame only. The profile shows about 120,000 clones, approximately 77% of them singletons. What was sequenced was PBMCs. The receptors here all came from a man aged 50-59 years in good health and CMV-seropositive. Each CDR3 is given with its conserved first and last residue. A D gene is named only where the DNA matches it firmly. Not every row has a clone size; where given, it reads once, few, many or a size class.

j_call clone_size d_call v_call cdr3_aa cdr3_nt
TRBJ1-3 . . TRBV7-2 CASGRPGRGNTIYF TGTGCCAGCGGTCGGCCAGGGCGAGGAAACACCATATATTTT
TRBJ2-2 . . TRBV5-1 CASSSGQNTGELFF TGCGCCAGCAGCTCGGGACAAAACACCGGGGAGCTGTTTTTT
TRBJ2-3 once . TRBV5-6 CASSQGGGVPYF TGTGCCAGCAGCCAAGGAGGGGGGGTCCCGTATTTT
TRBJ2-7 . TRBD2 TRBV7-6 CASRNGGAGDSYEQYF TGTGCCAGCAGGAACGGGGGGGCGGGAGACTCCTACGAGCAGTACTTC
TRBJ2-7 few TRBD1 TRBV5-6 CASSFRGLSSYEQYF TGTGCCAGCAGCTTCAGGGGGCTGAGCTCCTACGAGCAGTACTTC
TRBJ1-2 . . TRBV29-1 CSVVAGSGYTF TGCAGCGTTGTGGCCGGGAGTGGCTACACCTTC
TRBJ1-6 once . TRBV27 CASSLDRINNSPLHF TGTGCCAGCAGTTTAGACAGAATTAATAATTCACCCCTCCACTTT
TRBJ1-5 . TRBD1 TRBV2 CASTGQRIDQPQHF TGTGCCAGCACGGGACAGCGGATCGATCAGCCCCAGCATTTT
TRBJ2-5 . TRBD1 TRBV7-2 CASSHDRGRETQYF TGTGCCAGCAGCCACGACAGGGGGCGGGAGACCCAGTACTTC
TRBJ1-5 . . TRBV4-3 CASSQEQGAGRQPQHF TGCGCCAGCAGCCAAGAACAAGGGGCAGGGCGGCAGCCCCAGCATTTT
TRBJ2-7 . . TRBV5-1 CASSVGTSTYEQYF TGCGCCAGCAGCGTCGGGACATCCACTTACGAGCAGTACTTC
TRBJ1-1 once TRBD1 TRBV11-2 CASSFGGQGNTEAFF TGTGCCAGCAGCTTTGGGGGACAGGGCAACACTGAAGCTTTCTTT
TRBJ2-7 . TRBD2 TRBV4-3 CASSQAGGNEQYF TGCGCCAGCAGCCAGGCGGGGGGCAACGAGCAGTACTTC
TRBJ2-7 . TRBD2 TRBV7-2 CASRPSGAGGYEQYF TGTGCCAGCAGGCCCAGCGGGGCGGGAGGGTACGAGCAGTACTTC
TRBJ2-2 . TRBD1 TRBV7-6 CASSLVPSGQGAGELFF TGTGCCAGCAGCTTAGTTCCATCCGGGCAGGGGGCCGGGGAGCTGTTTTTT
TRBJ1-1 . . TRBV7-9 CASSLGQMNTEAFF TGTGCCAGCAGCTTAGGACAGATGAACACTGAAGCTTTCTTT